The text below deals with one T cell receptor beta chain. Its specificity is not known. This sample stems from a study of T cell responses to AZD1222 COVID-19 vaccine. Study results and limitations: The reported proportion of spike-specific TCRs targeting unmutated variant regions was nearly half.

This table comes from immunoSEQ multiplex PCR, and its TCRdb copy is limited to in-frame clones, with some not included. The data hold some 92,000 clones, with roughly nine tenths observed a single time. V shed 2 bases and J shed 5 bases, with 10 bases lying between them. The V gene's germline CDR1 is MNHEY and CDR2 SMNVEV (reference sequence). This CDR3 has 13 residues. The TCR was taken from an adult in good health. The specimen was peripheral blood, collected on day 0 of AZD1222 vaccination. The chain joins TRBV27 to TRBJ2-7; D may be TRBD2 (6 bases). CDR3 amino acids: CASSLQQRDEQYF. The CDR3 DNA is TGTGCCAGCAGTTTACAACAGCGGGACGAGCAGTACTTC.